Given below is one T cell receptor beta chain in context. Trimming left V 0 bases short and J 7 bases short, with 6 bases between. The CDR3 runs to 12 residues. From germline, CDR1 is MNHEY and CDR2 SVGAGI. The entry originates in a study of blood T cell repertoires in COVID-19. Across the whole study: COVID-19 samples from acute and convalescent phases originated in the United States, Italy and Spain. From T cells, B-cell-depleted T cells, or PBMCs came the material, which was cDNA or gDNA.

How the authors handled the data: Amplification with reference gene primers provided the estimates of nucleated cell counts. The method was immunoSEQ multiplex PCR; TCRdb's version includes in-frame clones alone and lacks a portion of them. Clone size and the V and J calls come from that table; the DNA yielded D and trimming. The data hold around 150,000 clones, with approximately 90% observed a single time. The chain carries TRBV6-5 and TRBJ1-2; weak D call: TRBD1 (5 bases). Sequences were obtained from peripheral blood. This TCR was recovered from a man between 18 and 35 years old with acute or convalescent COVID-19. The CDR3 here is CASSYSGLGYTF. CDR3 in DNA: TGTGCCAGCAGTTACTCGGGGCTTGGCTACACCTTC.